This TCR beta chain was retrieved from a study of blood T cell repertoires in COVID-19. Clones were read by immunoSEQ multiplex PCR, and TCRdb kept only the in-frame ones, dropping some. The data show approximately 160,000 clones, about 85% seen once. V lost 5 bases to trimming and J lost 14 bases; unmatched junction nucleotides: 8. This CDR3 has 13 amino acids. Per germline, CDR1 SGHTA and CDR2 FQGNSA. The source is a woman between 55 and 75 years old with COVID-19, enrolled during active disease. This chain uses TRBV7-2 with TRBJ1-6; 8 bases match TRBD1. The sample was peripheral blood. Written as DNA, the CDR3 is TGTGCCAGCAGCATTGACAGGGGACGAGCCCTCCACTTT. Translating it yields CASSIDRGRALHF.